The 8 T cell receptor beta chains below all came from one sample that was sequenced in a study of blood T cells in healthy people across ages (dated by TCRdb to the mid-2010s). The method was 5' RACE. Sequenced using an Illumina HiSeq 2500. A second PCR of roughly 7 to 11 cycles was performed with a sample-barcoded 5' primer and a J-beta primer mix. TCRdb reran the public reads through fastp at Q25 and MiXCR, keeping productive beta chains. Each entry is one CDR3 protein sequence, shown with its most common DNA and genes. The sample yields some 900,000 distinct CDR3 sequences; about 48% were counted once. The top ten clones comprise 13% of the sample. The sample comprised blood. Every receptor here comes from a man aged 30 to 39 in good health.

V is TRBV21-1 and J is TRBJ2-7; the table's D call of TRBD1 was not tested on the DNA. TRBV21-1 is a pseudogene. This CDR3 is 16 amino acids long. CDR3 nucleotides: TGTGCCAGCAGCAGTCATCCCGGGACAGGGCGCCACGAGCAGTACTTC. Amino acids: CASSSHPGTGRHEQYF.

This clonotype was detected a few times. This chain uses TRBV27 with TRBJ2-1, with TRBD1 matching 8 bases. Germline assignment: CDR1 MNHEY and CDR2 SMNVEV (reference sequence). V lost 6 bases, J lost 9 bases, and 7 bases stayed unmatched. The CDR3 spans 13 residues. CDR3 in amino acids: CASRRAQGGEQFF. CDR3 in DNA: TGTGCCAGCAGGCGAGCACAGGGGGGTGAGCAGTTCTTC.

This clonotype was detected only once. V gene TRBV7-2 combines with J gene TRBJ2-1; possibly TRBD1 for D (6 bases). V lost 5 bases and J lost 8, with 16 bases in between. In germline, CDR1 is SGHTA, CDR2 FQGNSA. This CDR3 contains 14 residues. CDR3 nucleotides: TGTGCCAGCAGCATAAGACGACAGGCCCATGAGCAGTTCTTC. Encoded protein: CASSIRRQAHEQFF.

This clonotype was observed a few times. In DNA, the CDR3 is TGTGCCAGCAGGGGGGGCCAACAGTACAATGAGCAGTTCTTC. It encodes CASRGGQQYNEQFF. The chain couples TRBV28 to TRBJ2-1; D tentatively fits TRBD1 or TRBD2 (6 bases each). From germline, CDR1 is MDHEN and CDR2 SYDVKM. V was clipped by 6 bases and J by 4 bases, with 13 bases between them. This CDR3 is 14 amino acids long.

The J gene is TRBJ1-2, the V gene TRBV12-3 or TRBV12-4, with 9 positions matching TRBD1. The CDR3 has 15 amino acids. The V segment lost 6 bases and the J segment 8 bases; nucleotides outside the gene matches: 13. The CDR3 DNA reads TGTGCCAGCAGCTTGATGCCGGGACAGGGTAAAGGCTACACCTTC. Amino acid sequence: CASSLMPGQGKGYTF.

V gene TRBV7-2 combines with J gene TRBJ2-5; unclear D gene. TRBJ2-7 matches the DNA end more closely, so the J call is doubtful. This CDR3 contains 14 residues. Germline V gene data show CDR1 as SGHTA and CDR2 as FQGNSA. CDR3 nucleotide sequence: TGTGCCAGCAGCGCCGGCTACACCTCCTACGAGCAGTACTTC. Its translation is CASSAGYTSYEQYF.

CDR3 region: CASSQVAGADYTF. In DNA, the CDR3 is TGTGCCAGCAGCCAAGTGGCGGGAGCTGACTACACCTTC. The chain employs TRBV14 and TRBJ1-2, with no clear D. From germline, CDR1 is SGHDN and CDR2 FVKESK. The CDR3 extends over 13 amino acids. The V end lost 1 base, the J end lost 10 bases, and 13 bases lay between the germline ends.

This sequence joins TRBV12-3 or TRBV12-4 and TRBJ2-3; no clear D gene. Deletions cut 5 bases from V and 2 bases from J, with 11 bases between. The CDR3 is made up of 14 amino acids. CDR3 sequence (DNA): TGTGCCAGCAGTGTCAGGCAGTACACAGATACGCAGTATTTT. Encoded protein: CASSVRQYTDTQYF.